A selection of T cell receptor beta chains follows, all from one sample in a study of T cell responses to AZD1222 COVID-19 vaccine. Sequencing used immunoSEQ multiplex PCR; TCRdb keeps in-frame clones, though not all of them. Among about 110,000 clones listed, roughly four fifths were seen once. The starting material was peripheral blood, obtained on day 0 of AZD1222 vaccination. Receptors were obtained from an adult in good health. CDR3s include the opening cysteine and the closing phenylalanine or tryptophan. The order of the fields is V gene, clone size, CDR3 protein. Where a row states a size, it is once, few, many or the class of an expanded clone; other rows omit it.

V gene: TRBV21-1; clone size: -; CDR3 protein: CASSHGLATEYF
V gene: TRBV5-5; clone size: -; CDR3 protein: CASSFLRDRAYEQYF
V gene: TRBV5-6; clone size: -; CDR3 protein: CASSLQGAKAGELFF
V gene: TRBV11-2; clone size: -; CDR3 protein: CASSLPGLRGSSSYEQYF
V gene: TRBV5-1; clone size: -; CDR3 protein: CASSLIGQGAISEQYF
V gene: TRBV30; clone size: -; CDR3 protein: CAWSRPGQGAYGYTF
V gene: TRBV4-1; clone size: -; CDR3 protein: CASSQTGTGPYEQYF
V gene: TRBV7-2; clone size: -; CDR3 protein: CASSPTSGGPYEQYF
V gene: TRBV5-1; clone size: -; CDR3 protein: CASSPGSRVGMSYEQYF
V gene: TRBV3-1/TRBV3-2; clone size: -; CDR3 protein: CASSQRTGADGTQYF
V gene: TRBV30; clone size: -; CDR3 protein: CAWSAPGRMNTEAFF
V gene: TRBV5-3; clone size: few; CDR3 protein: CARSLDSWTGDTGELFF
V gene: TRBV7-3; clone size: -; CDR3 protein: CASRRQGGTGANVLTF
V gene: TRBV5-1; clone size: -; CDR3 protein: CASRLMGTSGGLNEQFF
V gene: TRBV6-5; clone size: -; CDR3 protein: CASSYQPGQEYEQYF
V gene: TRBV2; clone size: -; CDR3 protein: CASNRYGEQFF
V gene: TRBV27; clone size: few; CDR3 protein: CASSLAMDGTLHF
V gene: TRBV10-3; clone size: few; CDR3 protein: CAISEKGQGYEQYF
V gene: TRBV18; clone size: -; CDR3 protein: CASSPRGPDYGYTF
V gene: TRBV7-2; clone size: -; CDR3 protein: CASSSQAGLQSFNEQFF
V gene: TRBV4-3; clone size: -; CDR3 protein: CASSPTGGTFQETQYF
V gene: TRBV27; clone size: -; CDR3 protein: CASRSRTGQDGYTF
V gene: TRBV4-1; clone size: -; CDR3 protein: CATRRGEYTGELFF
V gene: TRBV6-1; clone size: -; CDR3 protein: CASSEQNNQPQHF
V gene: TRBV19; clone size: few; CDR3 protein: CASSLGAGEVWSEKLFF
V gene: TRBV2; clone size: -; CDR3 protein: CASSETRQGFPEAFF
V gene: TRBV10-3; clone size: -; CDR3 protein: CAISDQKTGPAGEKLFF
V gene: TRBV7-2; clone size: -; CDR3 protein: CASSSGTSGMYNEQFF
V gene: TRBV19; clone size: -; CDR3 protein: CASSLGRDNTEAFF
V gene: TRBV5-1; clone size: -; CDR3 protein: CASSLDRPISGANVLTF
V gene: TRBV7-9; clone size: -; CDR3 protein: CASSRDVPFGYTF
V gene: TRBV5-6; clone size: few; CDR3 protein: CASSPDIKGYGYTF
V gene: TRBV12-3/TRBV12-4; clone size: once; CDR3 protein: CARRQFEKLFF
V gene: TRBV24-1; clone size: -; CDR3 protein: CATGTSGYTDTQYF
V gene: TRBV5-1; clone size: -; CDR3 protein: CASSLGAGASSYNEQFF
V gene: TRBV7-2; clone size: once; CDR3 protein: CASSTRTGGNSPLHF
V gene: TRBV4-3; clone size: -; CDR3 protein: CASSQDLWAKNIQYF
V gene: TRBV28; clone size: -; CDR3 protein: CASSRRTGRSSGYTF
V gene: TRBV5-5; clone size: -; CDR3 protein: CAGGRDGTYEQYF
V gene: TRBV18; clone size: few; CDR3 protein: CASSSGATRNTEAFF
V gene: TRBV6-5; clone size: -; CDR3 protein: CASSLKAGSNEQFF